The present T cell receptor (beta chain) was sequenced within a study of cytomegalovirus exposure and HLA in healthy donors. The PCR had 60 Vbeta and 13 Jbeta primers. TCRdb's copy holds only in-frame clones and misses some; the assay was immunoSEQ multiplex PCR. Of roughly 250,000 clones in the sample, 72% were seen once. CDR1 SGHRS and CDR2 YFSETQ come from the germline V gene. The CDR3 extends over 14 amino acids. Between the trimmed V and J ends, which lost 0 bases and 8 bases, there was a span of 14 bases. The material sequenced was PBMCs. The gene calls are TRBV5-1 and TRBJ1-1; D is uncertain. The source of this sequence is a female donor in good health and CMV-seronegative. The CDR3 region is CASSLGLTPAEAFF. In nucleotides, the CDR3 is TGCGCCAGCAGCTTGGGGTTGACACCCGCCGAAGCTTTCTTT.